The 30 T cell receptor beta chains below come from one sample, sequenced in a study of vaccination and CD4 T cells after COVID-19. These receptors' targets are unknown. Treatment of the sample: roughly 10-day PBMC culture with coronavirus spike peptide pools or control peptides (ViraFEST assay). At the Johns Hopkins FTIC core, DNA taken from cultured CD4+ T cells was sequenced by way of the Oncomine TCR Beta short-read assay. TCRdb re-called the PCR reads with MiXCR, one entry per CDR3 protein. Among some 10,000 distinct CDR3 sequences, about 30% were seen once, and the ten largest hold just under 30%. Sequencing input: cultured CD4+ T cells from blood. The origin of the receptors is a human donor with COVID-19.

The chain couples TRBV7-9 to TRBJ2-7; the D is unclear. The CDR3 is made up of 14 amino acids. CDR1 is SEHNR, CDR2 FQNEAQ, per germline (reference sequence). V was pared by 1 base and J by 6 bases, with 13 bases between. DNA of the CDR3: TGTGCCAGCAGCTTAGATAGGGCAGAAGGCGAGCAGTACTTC. Translating it yields CASSLDRAEGEQYF.

This clonotype has just a few counts. V and J are TRBV5-4 and TRBJ1-2, with D possibly being TRBD1 (6 bases). The ends were cut back, 7 bases at V and 5 bases at J, with 18 bases in the middle. Germline values: CDR1 SGHNT, CDR2 YYREEE (reference sequence). This CDR3 has 14 residues. The CDR3, as DNA: TGTGCCAGCGGCGGGGGGGCGGTCAATTATGGCTACACCTTC. Translating it yields CASGGGAVNYGYTF.

The chain carries TRBV20-1 and TRBJ1-5, with a weak D call TRBD1 (6 bases). Germline values: CDR1 DFQATT, CDR2 SNEGSKA (reference sequence). The CDR3 extends over 15 amino acids. V was trimmed by 3 bases and J by 3 bases, leaving 15 bases between them. The CDR3 DNA reads as TGCAGTGCTAGGGGGCAGGGGTACCCCAATCAGCCCCAGCATTTT. Translation gives CSARGQGYPNQPQHF.

J is TRBJ2-7 and V is TRBV20-1, with 9 bases aligning to TRBD1. Germline trimming cut 4 bases from V and 2 bases from J; bases unmatched to any gene: 6. Per germline, CDR1 DFQATT and CDR2 SNEGSKA (reference sequence). The CDR3 consists of 14 residues. The CDR3, as DNA: TGCAGTGCTAAAACAGGGGGCTTTCCCTACGAGCAGTACTTC. Its translation is CSAKTGGFPYEQYF.

CDR3 sequence (DNA): TGTGCCAGCAGCCCCAGGACTAGTAACGAGCAGTACTTC. It translates to CASSPRTSNEQYF. The rearrangement joins TRBV7-2 to TRBJ2-7, with 7 nucleotides matching TRBD2. Germline loops: CDR1 SGHTA, CDR2 FQGNSA. This CDR3 contains 13 residues. Trimming at V came to 5 bases and at J to 5 bases, leaving 6 bases not matched to a gene.

The J gene is TRBJ1-2, the V gene TRBV18; perhaps TRBD1 as D (5 bases). Per germline, CDR1 KGHSH and CDR2 LQKENI. Trimming cost V 6 bases and J 1 base, with 6 bases left between them. CDR3 length: 12 amino acids. The DNA of the CDR3 is TGTGCCAGCTCGGACAATAACTATGGCTACACCTTC. It codes for CASSDNNYGYTF.

This clonotype has a single count. V is TRBV7-3 and J is TRBJ1-6; TRBD1 agrees at 9 bases. The CDR3 extends over 19 amino acids. With V trimmed by 5 bases and J by 10 bases, 21 bases remained unmatched. Germline loops: CDR1 SGHTA, CDR2 FQGTGA. The CDR3 sequence is CASSAGPGQGLPFRSPLHF. Here the CDR3 DNA reads TGTGCCAGCAGCGCCGGACCGGGACAGGGCCTTCCGTTTAGGTCACCCCTCCACTTT.

The rearrangement links TRBV9 to TRBJ2-5, with D hard to call. Per the germline V gene, CDR1 is SGDLS and CDR2 is YYNGEE. This CDR3 contains 17 residues. The V and J ends lost 0 bases and 1 base respectively, with 16 bases between them. As DNA, the CDR3 is TGTGCCAGCAGCGTAGCAGCGAAGGCGGCTTTCCAAGAGACCCAGTACTTC. Its translation: CASSVAAKAAFQETQYF. Full variable domain (rest looked up from reference TRBV9 and TRBJ2-5): DSGVTQTPKHLITATGQRVTLRCSPRSGDLSVYWYQQSLDQGLQFLIQYYNGEERAKGNILERFSAQQFPDLHSELNLSSLELGDSALYFCASSVAAKAAFQETQYFGPGTRLLVL.

CDR3 sequence reads: CASSLGPDGQFNSPLHF. The CDR3 nucleotides read TGCGCCAGCAGCTTGGGGCCGGATGGACAGTTCAATTCACCCCTCCACTTT. The chain carries TRBV5-1 and TRBJ1-6, with D possibly TRBD1 on 6 matching bases. CDR1 and CDR2 (germline): SGHRS, YFSETQ. The CDR3 has 17 amino acids. Trimming shortened V by 0 bases and J by 7 bases, and 17 bases separated the two germline ends.

This clonotype showed up just a few times. The rearrangement uses TRBV10-3 and TRBJ1-6, with TRBD1 matching 7 bases. Losses at the gene ends were 4 bases for V and 5 bases for J; bases not matched to a gene: 8. CDR1 is ENHRY and CDR2 is SYGVKD in the germline V gene. The CDR3 length is 16 residues. CDR3 DNA: TGTGCCATCAGTGGACAGGGTATTGTGAATAATTCACCCCTCCACTTT. Translating it yields CAISGQGIVNNSPLHF.

Relative to its sample, this clonotype is medium-sized (0.01 to 0.1%). The J gene is TRBJ2-3, the V gene TRBV27, with TRBD2 identical over 16 bases. CDR1 MNHEY and CDR2 SMNVEV come from the germline V gene (reference sequence). This CDR3 region has 17 residues. Unmatched junction bases numbered 9, after V lost 5 bases and J lost 7 bases. In DNA, the CDR3 is TGTGCCAGCAGTACTGGGACTAGCGGGGGGGGTCCGCATACGCAGTATTTT. It is translated as CASSTGTSGGGPHTQYF.

V is TRBV28 and J is TRBJ2-6; 10 bases line up with TRBD1. Germline-derived CDR1 and CDR2 are MDHEN and SYDVKM. This CDR3 is 16 amino acids long. V dropped 6 bases and J dropped 3; count of bases not matched to a gene: 5. In DNA form, the CDR3 reads TGTGCCAGCAGACGACAGGGGGCGGTTGGGGCCAACGTCCTGACTTTC. This gives the protein CASRRQGAVGANVLTF.

This clonotype was picked up a small number of times. J is TRBJ1-5 and V is TRBV7-2; 11 nucleotides align to TRBD1. This CDR3 spans 16 amino acids. Germline V gene sequence: CDR1 SGHTA, CDR2 FQGNSA. V lost 4 bases to trimming and J lost 4 bases; unmatched junction nucleotides: 6. The CDR3 DNA reads TGTGCCAGCAGCTCTAGGACAGGGGGCTTGAATCAGCCCCAGCATTTT. Translation gives CASSSRTGGLNQPQHF.

The chain has TRBV6-1 and TRBJ1-1, with D possibly matching TRBD1 (6 bases). V dropped 6 bases and J dropped 4 bases, with 18 bases sitting between them. From germline, CDR1 is MNHNS and CDR2 SASEGT. CDR3 length equals 15 residues. This CDR3 reads CASRDIITGSTEAFF. The CDR3 DNA sequence: TGTGCCAGCAGGGATATAATTACAGGGAGCACTGAAGCTTTCTTT.

The V gene is TRBV11-2, the J gene TRBJ2-5; TRBD2 aligns across 8 bases. With V trimmed by 5 bases and J by 4 bases, 12 bases remained unmatched. Looked up from germline, CDR1 is SGHAT and CDR2 is FQNNGV. The CDR3 runs to 16 residues. The CDR3 region is CASSMRGALDPETQYF. The CDR3 DNA sequence: TGTGCCAGCAGCATGCGGGGGGCCCTGGATCCAGAGACCCAGTACTTC.

The J gene is TRBJ2-1, the V gene TRBV7-3, with unresolved D. The CDR3 extends over 12 amino acids. Trimming took off 7 bases at V and 8 bases at J, with 12 bases between the two ends. The germline CDR1 and CDR2 sequences are SGHTA and FQGTGA. The CDR3 sequence: CASNGPTDEQFF. The CDR3 DNA sequence: TGTGCCAGCAACGGCCCCACCGATGAGCAGTTCTTC.

The chain combines TRBV18 with TRBJ1-2, with D tentatively TRBD1 (5 bases). This CDR3 has 13 amino acids. Germline loops: CDR1 KGHSH, CDR2 LQKENI. Trimming pared 3 bases from V and 2 bases from J, leaving 7 bases between. This CDR3 reads CASSPQGNYGYTF. CDR3 DNA: TGTGCCAGCTCACCTCAGGGAAACTATGGCTACACCTTC.

The chain recombines TRBV7-2 with TRBJ1-5; D call uncertain. The CDR3 consists of 15 residues. The germline gives CDR1 SGHTA, CDR2 FQGNSA. Trimming cost V 1 base and J 7 bases, with 14 bases left between them. The CDR3 protein is CASSLDLGSRQPQHF. CDR3 in DNA: TGTGCCAGCAGCTTAGATTTAGGTTCCCGGCAGCCCCAGCATTTT. The whole variable domain, remainder taken from reference TRBV7-2 and TRBJ1-5, is GAGVSQSPSNKVTEKGKDVELRCDPISGHTALYWYRQSLGQGLEFLIYFQGNSAPDKSGLPSDRFSAERTGGSVSTLTIQRTQQEDSAVYLCASSLDLGSRQPQHFGDGTRLSIL.

This clonotype was seen a few times. V and J are TRBV30 and TRBJ1-1; D is undetermined. The CDR3 runs to 13 residues. Germline V CDR1 and CDR2: GTSNPN, SVGIG (reference sequence). Trimming took off 4 bases at V and 4 bases at J, with 13 bases between the two ends. CDR3 DNA sequence: TGTGCCTGGATGAACCAGGCGGGCACTGAAGCTTTCTTT. Protein: CAWMNQAGTEAFF.

The J gene is TRBJ1-2, the V gene TRBV7-2, with unresolved D. V was cut by 5 bases and J by 13 bases, with 17 bases left in between. The CDR3 runs to 12 residues. Germline assignment: CDR1 SGHTA and CDR2 FQGNSA. The CDR3 bases are TGTGCCAGCAGCACTACCGACGGATCCTCCACCTTC. This translates into CASSTTDGSSTF.

This clonotype came up a few times. The chain couples TRBV7-2 to TRBJ2-1; 10 nucleotides align to TRBD2. CDR1 is SGHTA and CDR2 is FQGNSA in the germline V gene. This CDR3 has 15 residues. V was clipped by 2 bases and J by 6 bases; unmatched bases: 4. CDR3 residues: CASSLKSGGANEQFF. The DNA for the CDR3 is TGTGCCAGCAGCTTAAAAAGCGGGGGGGCCAATGAGCAGTTCTTC.

V is TRBV21-1 and J is TRBJ1-4; TRBD1 is the table's D call, not checked against the DNA. TRBV21-1 is annotated as a pseudogene. This CDR3 region has 14 residues. As DNA, the CDR3 is TGTGCCAGCAGCAAAGTGTGGGGGGATGAAAAACTGTTTTTT. Its translation: CASSKVWGDEKLFF.

The rearrangement joins TRBV7-2 to TRBJ1-2; 10 bases fit TRBD1. Germline-derived CDR1 and CDR2 are SGHTA and FQGNSA. The V segment lost 5 bases and the J segment 8 bases; nucleotides outside the gene matches: 5. CDR3 length equals 13 residues. The CDR3 DNA reads TGTACCAGCAGCAACCGGGACAGGGGAGGCTACACCTTC. Protein product: CTSSNRDRGGYTF.

This clonotype has only a few counts. The chain links TRBV6-1 to TRBJ2-3; 7 nucleotides match TRBD1. V shed 6 bases, J shed 6 bases, and the junction held 12 bases outside the gene matches. The CDR3 has 15 residues. The V gene's germline CDR1 is MNHNS and CDR2 SASEGT. CDR3 sequence reads: CASRSIAGGGDTQYF. The DNA for the CDR3 is TGTGCCAGCAGATCCATCGCAGGGGGTGGGGATACGCAGTATTTT.

By share, this clonotype ranks as medium-sized (0.01 to 0.1%). This chain links TRBV30 with TRBJ2-5; a possible D gene is TRBD1 (7 bases). Trimming cost V 5 bases and J 5 bases, with 12 bases left between them. CDR3 size: 12 residues. The germline gives CDR1 GTSNPN, CDR2 SVGIG (reference sequence). For the CDR3, the DNA is TGTGCCTGGGGAGGGGGCGCGGAGACCCAGTACTTC. This codes for CAWGGGAETQYF.

This chain links TRBV29-1 with TRBJ1-2; D might be TRBD1 (6 bases). The CDR3 has 18 amino acids. V lost 4 bases, J lost 2 bases, and 26 bases lay in between. Germline V lookup: CDR1 SQVTM, CDR2 ANQGSEA. The CDR3 nucleotides read TGCAGCGTTGCGGGGGCGTGGGAATTAAGGGAGAACAACTATGGCTACACCTTC. Its protein is CSVAGAWELRENNYGYTF.

The V gene is TRBV6-1, the J gene TRBJ1-1; no clear D. The V and J ends lost 6 bases and 6 bases respectively, with 8 bases between them. The CDR3 is 11 amino acids. Germline V gene lookup returns CDR1 MNHNS and CDR2 SASEGT. The DNA of the CDR3 is TGTGCCAGCAGGCAGCTTGCTGAAGCTTTCTTT. Amino acids: CASRQLAEAFF.

In this sample, this clonotype turned up once. A far larger clone differs by one base, so this is likely a read error. V usage is TRBV7-2 and J usage is TRBJ2-5; 13 nucleotides line up with TRBD2. Trimming at V came to 5 bases and at J to 7 bases, leaving 16 bases not matched to a gene. This CDR3 contains 18 residues. Germline V gene lookup returns CDR1 SGHTA and CDR2 FQGNSA. Here the CDR3 reads CASSQASGTSGEAGTQYF. In nucleotides, the CDR3 is TGTGCCAGCAGCCAGGCCTCCGGGACTAGCGGGGAGGCGGGGACCCAGTACTTC.

The chain recombines TRBV24-1 with TRBJ2-7; 8 bases map to TRBD1. With V trimmed by 2 bases and J by 2 bases, 4 bases remained unmatched. The V gene's germline CDR1 is KGHDR and CDR2 SFDVKD. CDR3 length equals 15 residues. In DNA form, the CDR3 reads TGTGCCACCAGTGATTGGGGACAGGAGACCTACGAGCAGTACTTC. It encodes CATSDWGQETYEQYF.

This chain joins TRBV6-5 and TRBJ1-5, with D perhaps TRBD1 (6 bases). The CDR3 spans 18 residues. V shed 0 bases and J shed 6 bases, with 21 bases lying between them. Germline V gene sequence: CDR1 MNHEY, CDR2 SVGAGI. The CDR3 DNA is TGTGCCAGCAGTTACTCGAGGGAAGGGGGGGGTATCCGTCAGCCCCAGCATTTT. This encodes CASSYSREGGGIRQPQHF.